This TCR beta chain came from a study of tumour-infiltrating T cells in Burkitt lymphoma (dated by TCRdb to 2020 to 2021). Describing the broader study: Clinical outcome was correlated with TCR repertoire data, and overall and progression-free survival were found to be predicted by productive clonality independently of established prognosticators, including age at diagnosis.

Worth noting for this clone: Its cognate antigen has yet to be identified. Base qualities were left out, and no much larger clone turns up one base away.

As encoded in the germline V gene (reference sequence), CDR1 is MNHEY while CDR2 is SMNVEV. The V end gives up 2 bases and the J end 5 bases, leaving 6 bases in the junction not matched to a gene. There are 15 amino acids in the CDR3, from cysteine to phenylalanine inclusive. The DNA shown is the 45-base CDR3, in frame from base 1. To prepare the library, the immunoSEQ multiplex PCR assay was applied. TCRdb's version of the immuneACCESS table is confined to in-frame rearrangements and falls short of the full clone set. An unresolved V gene accounts for under half of the shortfall where checked; the remainder is of unknown origin. This sample is represented by about 13,000 clones; 85% of them were singletons. The ten largest clones capture approximately 1.5% of the sample.

This chain is built from TRBV27 and TRBJ1-2; TRBD1 agrees with 9 junctional bases. The material sequenced was tumor tissue. This sequence originates from a human donor with diffuse large B-cell lymphoma. The DNA is as follows: TGTGCCAGCAGTTTAAAGGGACAGGGCGGATATGGCTACACCTTC. Its translation reads: CASSLKGQGGYGYTF.